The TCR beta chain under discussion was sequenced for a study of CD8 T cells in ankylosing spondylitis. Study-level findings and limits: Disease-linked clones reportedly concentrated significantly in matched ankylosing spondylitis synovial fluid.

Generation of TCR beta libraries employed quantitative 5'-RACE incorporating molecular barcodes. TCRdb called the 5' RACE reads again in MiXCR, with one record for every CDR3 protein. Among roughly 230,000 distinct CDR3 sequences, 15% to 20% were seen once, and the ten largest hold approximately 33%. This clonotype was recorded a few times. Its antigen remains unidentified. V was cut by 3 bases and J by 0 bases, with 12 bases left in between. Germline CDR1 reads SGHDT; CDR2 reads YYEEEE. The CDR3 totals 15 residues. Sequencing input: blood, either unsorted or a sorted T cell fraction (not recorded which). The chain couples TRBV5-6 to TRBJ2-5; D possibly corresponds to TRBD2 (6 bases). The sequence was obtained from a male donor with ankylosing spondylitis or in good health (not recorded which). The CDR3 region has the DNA TGTGCCAGCAGCTGGTGGGGGGACGACCAAGAGACCCAGTACTTC. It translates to CASSWWGDDQETQYF.